This T cell receptor beta chain was obtained from a study of T cells after yellow fever vaccination. Study-wide points: Highly abundant clonotypes carried over from the bulk population could end up in FACS-sorted repertoires as contaminants. Clonotypes shared by both compartments, CD4 and CD8, made up a small share. Clones that expanded after primary vaccination mostly reappeared after the booster (approximately 96% CD4, 88% CD8). Although the secondary response was weaker, it peaked faster, at day 5 versus 15.

Trimming cost V 4 bases and J 3 bases; bases outside gene matches: 7. CDR1 and CDR2 (germline): LGHNA, YSLEER. This CDR3 comprises 15 residues. To note about this clonotype: Its specificity is not known.

TCRdb redid the calling of the 5' RACE reads with MiXCR, one entry per CDR3 protein. The data contain 300,000 to 350,000 distinct CDR3 sequences, 8.1% of them seen just once; the ten biggest clones take up 17%. The chain recombines TRBV4-3 with TRBJ1-1, with TRBD1 matching over 8 bases. This specimen was PBMCs, taken 45 days after the first yellow fever vaccination. The clonotype was recovered from a man younger than 35 who received the YFV17D yellow fever vaccine. The CDR3: CASSLGQAKHTEAFF. In DNA, the CDR3 is TGCGCCAGCAGCCTGGGACAGGCCAAGCACACTGAAGCTTTCTTT.